A single sample is the source of the 26 T cell receptor beta chains below, sequenced in a study of T cell responses to AZD1222 COVID-19 vaccine. The protocol was immunoSEQ multiplex PCR, while the TCRdb copy is restricted to in-frame clones and leaves out a portion. Among about 53,000 clones listed, 70% to 85% were seen once. Specimen: peripheral blood, collected on day 0 of AZD1222 vaccination. Receptors originate from an adult in good health.

This clone was counted a few times. One junction end disagrees with the germline gene, perhaps due to a read error. The chain combines TRBV9 with TRBJ2-7, with 10 bases matching TRBD2. Germline CDR1 reads SGDLS; CDR2 reads YYNGEE. The CDR3 contains 13 residues. CDR3 loop: CASSGRNSYEQYF. In DNA, the CDR3 is TGTGCCAGTAGCGGGAGGAACTCCTACGAGCAGTACTTC.

The chain has TRBV6-1 and TRBJ2-1; 8 bases agree with TRBD1. The germline gives CDR1 MNHNS, CDR2 SASEGT. With 3 bases clipped from V and 8 bases from J, the junction kept 6 bases outside the gene matches. There are 14 residues in the CDR3. The CDR3 protein is CASSDQPGGDEQFF. The DNA of the CDR3 is TGTGCCAGCAGTGATCAGCCAGGGGGCGATGAGCAGTTCTTC.

The count of this clone is one. The rearrangement joins TRBV27 to TRBJ1-6; possible D gene TRBD1, 5 bases. CDR3 size: 17 residues. The germline CDR1 and CDR2 sequences are MNHEY and SMNVEV (reference sequence). V was clipped by 2 bases and J by 7 bases, with 18 bases between them. The CDR3 DNA sequence: TGTGCCAGCAGTTTACAAACTAGGGGAGCCGAGAATTCACCCCTCCACTTT. The encoded protein is CASSLQTRGAENSPLHF.

This rearrangement joins TRBV18 to TRBJ1-4; the D is unclear. Germline CDR1 is KGHSH and CDR2 is LQKENI. V dropped 4 bases and J dropped 8 bases, with 11 bases sitting between them. CDR3 length: 13 amino acids. CDR3 nucleotide sequence: TGTGCCAGCTCACGTACAGCAGGCGAAAAACTGTTTTTT. Protein product: CASSRTAGEKLFF.

The chain combines TRBV3-1 (or the pseudogene TRBV3-2) with TRBJ1-6; no reliable D call. There are 15 residues in the CDR3. V lost 2 bases, J lost 6 bases, and 11 bases lay in between. CDR1 and CDR2 from the germline V gene are LGHDT and YNNKEL (reference sequence). The CDR3 DNA sequence: TGTGCCAGCAGCCAATTCGGTGGCGTTAATTCACCCCTCCACTTT. As protein: CASSQFGGVNSPLHF.

The chain uses TRBV7-2 and TRBJ2-5; D possibly matches TRBD1 or TRBD2 (6 bases each). Trimming took off 5 bases at V and 3 bases at J, with 16 bases between the two ends. CDR1 and CDR2 from the germline V gene are SGHTA and FQGNSA. The CDR3 length is 15 residues. This CDR3 is CASSPGGGGEETQYF. CDR3 bases: TGTGCCAGCAGCCCAGGCGGAGGGGGTGAAGAGACCCAGTACTTC.

V and J are TRBV6-4 and TRBJ1-5; D is undetermined. Germline CDR1 and CDR2: MRHNA and SNTAGT. CDR3 length: 13 residues. With 8 bases removed from V and 3 bases from J, the gap between germline ends came to 11 bases. As DNA, the CDR3 is TGTGCCAGCCGGACCCCGCCCAATCAGCCCCAGCATTTT. Protein product: CASRTPPNQPQHF.

The rearrangement uses TRBV24-1 and TRBJ2-3; 10 bases match TRBD1. Looked up from germline, CDR1 is KGHDR and CDR2 is SFDVKD. V was clipped by 4 bases and J by 0 bases; unmatched bases: 6. The CDR3 runs to 17 residues. CDR3 loop: CATSEWGQGKSTDTQYF. The CDR3 nucleotides read TGTGCCACCAGTGAGTGGGGACAGGGGAAAAGCACAGATACGCAGTATTTT.

The CDR3 protein is CASRLAGGGNEQFF. The CDR3 nucleotides read TGTGCCAGCAGACTAGCGGGAGGAGGCAATGAGCAGTTCTTC. The J gene is TRBJ2-1, the V gene TRBV28; the match to TRBD2 covers 12 bases. V was clipped by 6 bases and J by 6 bases; unmatched bases: 3. The CDR3 spans 14 residues. Germline assignment: CDR1 MDHEN and CDR2 SYDVKM. The whole variable domain, remainder taken from reference TRBV28 and TRBJ2-1, is DVKVTQSSRYLVKRTGEKVFLECVQDMDHENMFWYRQDPGLGLRLIYFSYDVKMKEKGDIPEGYSVSREKKERFSLILESASTNQTSMYLCASRLAGGGNEQFFGPGTRLTVL.

The chain is built from TRBV5-4 and TRBJ1-1, with a possible D match to TRBD1 (6 bases). Trimming cost V 1 base and J 0 bases, with 10 bases left between them. Germline lookup yields CDR1 SGHNT and CDR2 YYREEE (reference sequence). This CDR3 spans 15 amino acids. The CDR3 DNA follows: TGTGCCAGCAGCTTGCCCGGACAGTTGAACACTGAAGCTTTCTTT. As protein: CASSLPGQLNTEAFF.

The V gene is TRBV2, the J gene TRBJ2-1; 9 bases are shared with TRBD1. CDR1 SNHLY and CDR2 FYNNEI come from the germline V gene. V lost 8 bases, J lost 7 bases, and 9 bases stayed unmatched. The CDR3 sequence is 14 residues long. The CDR3: CASFPGTGYNEQFF. The CDR3 DNA follows: TGTGCCAGCTTCCCCGGGACAGGGTATAATGAGCAGTTCTTC.

The V call is TRBV12-3 or TRBV12-4, the J call TRBJ2-7, with a weak D call TRBD2 (6 bases). Trimming stripped 5 bases from V and 13 bases from J, with 21 bases between. This CDR3 comprises 13 residues. The CDR3 reads CASSASAGDSPYF. DNA of the CDR3: TGTGCCAGCAGTGCTAGTGCCGGGGACTCTCCTTACTTC.

The chain couples TRBV2 to TRBJ1-1; TRBD1 agrees at 10 bases. V lost 5 bases, J lost 3 bases, and 3 bases stayed unmatched. The CDR3 is 14 amino acids. In germline, CDR1 is SNHLY, CDR2 FYNNEI. This chain's CDR3 is CASSQDRGDTEAFF. The DNA of the CDR3 is TGTGCCAGCAGTCAGGACAGGGGGGACACTGAAGCTTTCTTT.

The genes are TRBV5-6 and TRBJ1-1; D unclear. CDR3 size: 13 residues. CDR1 SGHDT and CDR2 YYEEEE come from the germline V gene. The germline V and J ends were trimmed by 0 bases and 5 bases, with 8 bases remaining between them. This CDR3 reads CASSLGGGTEAFF. The CDR3 nucleotides are TGTGCCAGCAGCTTGGGGGGAGGGACTGAAGCTTTCTTT.

This chain joins TRBV5-1 and TRBJ1-2, with TRBD1 as a possible D gene (6 bases). V lost 4 bases and J 11 bases, leaving 18 bases between the germline ends. Germline V gives CDR1 SGHRS, CDR2 YFSETQ. The CDR3 sequence is 13 residues long. Here the CDR3 reads CASSPGVGQRYTF. CDR3 sequence (DNA): TGCGCCAGCAGCCCTGGTGTGGGACAACGTTACACCTTC.

J is TRBJ2-1 and V is TRBV10-1, with TRBD1 as a possible D gene (7 bases). This CDR3 spans 15 amino acids. Between the trimmed V and J ends, which lost 6 bases and 0 bases, there was a span of 12 bases. CDR1 WNHNN and CDR2 SYGVQD come from the germline V gene (reference sequence). CDR3 sequence: CASSQGGTSYNEQFF. The CDR3 DNA reads TGCGCCAGCAGCCAGGGGGGTACCTCCTACAATGAGCAGTTCTTC.

The chain uses TRBV6-5 and TRBJ1-4; no firm D call. Germline values: CDR1 MNHEY, CDR2 SVGAGI. This CDR3 is built from 15 residues. V dropped 2 bases and J dropped 8 bases, with 15 bases sitting between them. The CDR3 DNA reads TGTGCCAGCAGTTACCTCCCCCTAGAGGCCGAAAAACTGTTTTTT. This encodes CASSYLPLEAEKLFF.

V and J are TRBV7-9 and TRBJ1-2, with D possibly being TRBD1 (5 bases). Germline CDR1 SEHNR, CDR2 FQNEAQ (reference sequence). This CDR3 spans 16 amino acids. The V end was cut by 0 bases, the J end by 4 bases, with 15 bases between. The chain's CDR3 is CASSLAPGRGPYGYTF. In DNA form, the CDR3 reads TGTGCCAGCAGCTTAGCCCCGGGACGCGGCCCCTATGGCTACACCTTC.

The genes are TRBV18 and TRBJ1-1, with D unresolved. This CDR3 contains 14 residues. Trimming took off 6 bases at V and 1 base at J, with 12 bases between the two ends. The germline CDR1 and CDR2 sequences are KGHSH and LQKENI. In DNA form, the CDR3 reads TGTGCCAGCTCCCCTCGAGACGGGAACACTGAAGCTTTCTTT. This translates into CASSPRDGNTEAFF.

The count of this clone is one. The rearrangement uses TRBV5-1 and TRBJ2-5; tentative D call: TRBD1 (6 bases). V was clipped by 0 bases and J by 5 bases, with 14 bases between them. The CDR3 totals 15 residues. The V gene's germline CDR1 is SGHRS and CDR2 YFSETQ. The CDR3 sequence: CASSLAETGGETQYF. In DNA form, the CDR3 reads TGCGCCAGCAGCTTGGCCGAGACAGGTGGGGAGACCCAGTACTTC.

The chain links TRBV5-6 to TRBJ2-7; D unresolved. CDR3 length equals 14 residues. Germline V gives CDR1 SGHDT, CDR2 YYEEEE. The ends were cut back, 0 bases at V and 2 bases at J, with 9 bases in the middle. CDR3: CASSLAVLAYEQYF. CDR3 sequence (DNA): TGTGCCAGCAGCTTGGCGGTATTGGCCTACGAGCAGTACTTC.

The V call is TRBV27, the J call TRBJ1-4; D unclear. This CDR3 is built from 13 residues. Trimming left V 3 bases short and J 4 bases short, with 6 bases between. Germline CDR1 MNHEY, CDR2 SMNVEV (reference sequence). CDR3 coding DNA: TGTGCCAGCAGTTTTGGAGTTAATGAAAAACTGTTTTTT. The encoded protein is CASSFGVNEKLFF.

This clone has only a few counts. This chain uses TRBV7-2 with TRBJ1-4; no definite D call. The CDR3 is 14 residues long. The germline CDR1 and CDR2 sequences are SGHTA and FQGNSA. V was trimmed by 5 bases and J by 8 bases, leaving 15 bases between them. DNA of the CDR3: TGTGCCAGCAGCCCTGGCCCCGGGGAAGAAAAACTGTTTTTT. This gives the protein CASSPGPGEEKLFF.

This clone was observed once. The V and J genes are TRBV4-3 and TRBJ2-1; 8 positions agree with TRBD2. This CDR3 comprises 16 residues. Germline trimming cut 1 base from V and 4 bases from J; bases unmatched to any gene: 6. Germline CDR1 reads LGHNA; CDR2 reads YSLEER. The CDR3: CASSQGSGGLYNEQFF. Here the CDR3 DNA reads TGCGCCAGCAGCCAAGGCAGCGGGGGTCTTTACAATGAGCAGTTCTTC.

V and J are TRBV5-1 and TRBJ1-2, with a weak D call TRBD1 (6 bases). Germline CDR1 SGHRS, CDR2 YFSETQ. Deletions cut 4 bases from V and 6 bases from J, with 19 bases between. This CDR3 comprises 15 residues. The CDR3 coding sequence is TGCGCCAGCAGCGCCCCACAGGGAGGGCGGAATGGCTACACCTTC. Its translation: CASSAPQGGRNGYTF.

This clone has a handful of counts. The CDR3 here is CASSEDRGLEEKLFF. The DNA for the CDR3 is TGTGCCAGCAGTGAAGACAGGGGGCTAGAAGAAAAACTGTTTTTT. The chain has TRBV2 and TRBJ1-4, with TRBD1 matching over 9 bases. The trim removed 1 base at V and 8 bases at J, leaving 5 bases unmatched. Germline V gene sequence: CDR1 SNHLY, CDR2 FYNNEI. The CDR3 is 15 residues long.